This passage covers 31 T cell receptor beta chains from one sample sequenced in a study of blood T cell repertoires in COVID-19. This table comes from immunoSEQ multiplex PCR, and its TCRdb copy is limited to in-frame clones, with some not included. The sample records 310,000 or so clones, over 80% being singletons. Sequenced sample: PBMCs or T cells enriched from blood (not recorded which). The receptors were gathered from a woman aged 18-35 years who had recovered from COVID-19.

V and J are TRBV3-1 (or the pseudogene TRBV3-2) and TRBJ1-2; D is unclear. The length of the CDR3 is 15 residues. The ends were cut back, 0 bases at V and 6 bases at J, with 14 bases in the middle. In germline, CDR1 is LGHDT, CDR2 YNNKEL (reference sequence). The CDR3 DNA follows: TGTGCCAGCAGCCAAGATCTGCGGGGATATAATGGCTACACCTTC. Translated: CASSQDLRGYNGYTF.

The genes are TRBV4-1 and TRBJ2-7; 9 bases are a match to TRBD1. With 0 bases clipped from V and 0 bases from J, the junction kept 6 bases outside the gene matches. The germline gives CDR1 MGHRA, CDR2 YSYEKL. CDR3 size: 17 residues. CDR3 DNA: TGCGCCAGCAGCCAAGAACGGGGACAGGGCCACTCCTACGAGCAGTACTTC. Translation gives CASSQERGQGHSYEQYF.

The rearrangement uses TRBV18 and TRBJ2-1; D may be TRBD1 (6 bases). Trimming pared 6 bases from V and 0 bases from J, leaving 21 bases between. The CDR3 has 18 amino acids. The V gene's germline CDR1 is KGHSH and CDR2 LQKENI. The CDR3 sequence: CASSPRDKKRSSYNEQFF. CDR3 nucleotides: TGTGCCAGCTCTCCCCGGGACAAAAAAAGAAGCTCCTACAATGAGCAGTTCTTC.

This clone was counted a single time. V is TRBV5-4 and J is TRBJ1-2; the match to TRBD1 covers 9 bases. Losses at the gene ends were 0 bases for V and 2 bases for J; bases not matched to a gene: 5. Looked up from germline, CDR1 is SGHNT and CDR2 is YYREEE (reference sequence). The CDR3 is 16 residues long. The CDR3 DNA reads TGTGCCAGCAGCTTGGACAGGGGGCGGATAAACTATGGCTACACCTTC. Translating it yields CASSLDRGRINYGYTF.

The rearrangement joins TRBV4-3 to TRBJ2-1, with D perhaps matching TRBD1 (6 bases). The CDR3 loop spans 15 amino acids. Per germline, CDR1 LGHNA and CDR2 YSLEER. V shed 0 bases and J shed 1 base, with 7 bases lying between them. The CDR3, as DNA: TGCGCCAGCAGCCAAGATAGGGGGTCCTACAATGAGCAGTTCTTC. Translated, it gives CASSQDRGSYNEQFF.

This chain joins TRBV6-2 or TRBV6-3 and TRBJ2-1, with 8 positions matching TRBD2. The CDR3 runs 15 residues. The ends lost 5 bases at V and 2 bases at J; junction bases unmatched: 5. Per germline, CDR1 MNHEY and CDR2 SVGEGT. The CDR3: CASSRLARTYNEQFF. The CDR3 region has the DNA TGTGCCAGCAGTAGACTAGCGCGCACCTACAATGAGCAGTTCTTC.

The chain employs TRBV19 and TRBJ1-5; D gene ambiguous. This CDR3 is 13 amino acids long. The germline gives CDR1 LNHDA, CDR2 SQIVND (reference sequence). Trimming cost V 8 bases and J 0 bases, with 8 bases left between them. The CDR3 coding sequence is TGTGCCAGTGGACTCAATAGCAATCAGCCCCAGCATTTT. Residues: CASGLNSNQPQHF.

This clone has more than one count but fewer than ten. V gene TRBV4-2 combines with J gene TRBJ1-2, with D unresolved. The germline CDR1 and CDR2 sequences are LGHNA and YNFKEQ. Trimming took off 0 bases at V and 2 bases at J, with 19 bases between the two ends. This CDR3 has 18 amino acids. Written as DNA, the CDR3 is TGTGCCAGCAGCCAAGAAGCAACTCCCCGAGGGCTCAACTATGGCTACACCTTC. This encodes CASSQEATPRGLNYGYTF.

The J gene is TRBJ1-1, the V gene TRBV7-9, with D tentatively TRBD1 (6 bases). V was clipped by 0 bases and J by 6 bases, with 11 bases between them. The CDR3 loop spans 14 amino acids. Germline loops: CDR1 SEHNR, CDR2 FQNEAQ (reference sequence). The CDR3 sequence: CASSLAMGQAEAFF. DNA for the CDR3: TGTGCCAGCAGCTTAGCAATGGGACAAGCTGAAGCTTTCTTT.

The chain combines TRBV2 with TRBJ2-1; no clear D. V lost 7 bases and J lost 3, with 16 bases in between. Germline V lookup: CDR1 SNHLY, CDR2 FYNNEI. This CDR3 has 15 amino acids. The CDR3 DNA is TGTGCCAGCAATCCTTACCGCGGTAACTACAATGAGCAGTTCTTC. Translating gives CASNPYRGNYNEQFF. Filled out from reference TRBV2 and TRBJ2-1, the complete variable domain reads EPEVTQTPSHQVTQMGQEVILRCVPISNHLYFYWYRQILGQKVEFLVSFYNNEISEKSEIFDDQFSVERPDGSNFTLKIRSTKLEDSAMYFCASNPYRGNYNEQFFGPGTRLTVL.

The V call is TRBV11-3, the J call TRBJ1-1; perhaps TRBD1 as D (5 bases). Trimming stripped 1 base from V and 5 bases from J, with 11 bases between. Germline loops: CDR1 SGHNT, CDR2 YENEEA. CDR3 length: 14 amino acids. The CDR3 spells CASSLGGGGTEAFF. For the CDR3, the DNA is TGTGCCAGCAGCTTAGGTGGGGGAGGGACTGAAGCTTTCTTT.

The rearrangement uses TRBV7-9 and TRBJ2-5, with a possible D match to TRBD2 (7 bases). CDR1 is SEHNR, CDR2 FQNEAQ, per germline (reference sequence). The V end was cut by 2 bases, the J end by 4 bases, with 23 bases between. The CDR3 has 18 amino acids. CDR3 bases: TGTGCCAGCAGCTTAAGGAAAGGGGGGGCGAAATATTCAGAGACCCAGTACTTC. Encoded protein: CASSLRKGGAKYSETQYF.

The V gene is TRBV7-2, the J gene TRBJ2-5, with TRBD2 matching over 8 bases. J was trimmed by 2 bases and V by 5 bases; bases with no gene match: 7. Germline lookup yields CDR1 SGHTA and CDR2 FQGNSA. The CDR3 covers 15 residues. The CDR3 spells CASSEGLGVQETQYF. CDR3 in DNA: TGTGCCAGCAGCGAGGGACTAGGGGTGCAAGAGACCCAGTACTTC.

Remarks on this clone: Other DNA variants within this sample encode the same CDR3. The chain uses TRBV15 and TRBJ1-2, with 8 bases that match TRBD1. Unmatched junction bases numbered 0, after V lost 1 base and J lost 5 bases. The CDR3 runs to 13 residues. Per the germline V gene, CDR1 is LNHNV and CDR2 is YYDKDF (reference sequence). Here the CDR3 reads CATSRGTGYGYTF. The CDR3, as DNA: TGTGCCACCAGCAGAGGGACAGGGTATGGCTACACCTTC.

This chain uses TRBV10-1 with TRBJ2-7; no firm D call. Trimming took 6 bases from V and 2 from J, leaving 11 bases between them. The CDR3 sequence is 13 residues long. Germline CDR1 WNHNN, CDR2 SYGVQD (reference sequence). This CDR3 is CASSRPGPYEQYF. In DNA, the CDR3 is TGCGCCAGCAGCCGTCCTGGCCCCTACGAGCAGTACTTC.

The chain uses TRBV4-2 and TRBJ2-7; D gene unclear. Germline CDR1 is LGHNA and CDR2 is YNFKEQ. Trimming took off 0 bases at V and 2 bases at J, with 11 bases between the two ends. There are 15 residues in the CDR3. CDR3 nucleotide sequence: TGTGCCAGCAGCCAAGATGAGGTCATCCCCTACGAGCAGTACTTC. Its translation: CASSQDEVIPYEQYF.

The chain combines TRBV7-8 with TRBJ1-2; D gene ambiguous. The germline CDR1 and CDR2 sequences are SGHVS and FQNEAQ. V lost 1 base, J lost 8 bases, and 11 bases lay in between. The CDR3 is 13 amino acids. CDR3 sequence (DNA): TGTGCCAGCAGCTTAGGCGGATCGGTGGGCTACACCTTC. As protein: CASSLGGSVGYTF.

This chain joins TRBV7-7 and TRBJ2-7; no clear D gene. The germline gives CDR1 SSHAT, CDR2 FNYEAQ (reference sequence). The CDR3 spans 15 residues. The V gene lost 5 bases and the J gene lost 2 bases, with 16 bases spanning the gap. CDR3 protein: CASSPNAGSTYEQYF. CDR3 coding DNA: TGTGCCAGCAGCCCTAATGCCGGGTCAACCTACGAGCAGTACTTC.

J is TRBJ2-1 and V is TRBV11-3; TRBD1 aligns across 11 bases. The junction had 9 bases not matched to a gene; V was cut back by 4 bases and J by 4 bases. The CDR3 totals 17 residues. Germline CDR1 reads SGHNT; CDR2 reads YENEEA. The CDR3 bases are TGTGCCAGCAGCTCTAAAGGGACAGGGGGTCTTTACAATGAGCAGTTCTTC. Encoded protein: CASSSKGTGGLYNEQFF. The complete variable domain, with remaining parts taken from reference TRBV11-3 and TRBJ2-1, reads EAGVVQSPRYKIIEKKQPVAFWCNPISGHNTLYWYLQNLGQGPELLIRYENEEAVDDSQLPKDRFSAERLKGVDSTLKIQPAELGDSAVYLCASSSKGTGGLYNEQFFGPGTRLTVL.

V usage is TRBV15 and J usage is TRBJ1-5, with a tentative D call TRBD1 (5 bases). The V gene's germline CDR1 is LNHNV and CDR2 YYDKDF (reference sequence). Between the trimmed V and J ends, which lost 0 bases and 0 bases, there was a span of 9 bases. CDR3 length: 16 amino acids. The CDR3 spells CATSRDIDSSNQPQHF. The CDR3 DNA is TGTGCCACCAGCAGAGACATCGACAGTAGCAATCAGCCCCAGCATTTT.

The genes are TRBV4-3 and TRBJ2-2; unclear D gene. Germline values: CDR1 LGHNA, CDR2 YSLEER. Trimming pared 1 base from V and 8 bases from J, leaving 11 bases between. This CDR3 is 14 amino acids long. CDR3 DNA: TGCGCCAGCAGCCAAGTTTTGTTCGTTGGGGAGCTGTTTTTT. As protein: CASSQVLFVGELFF.

The chain carries TRBV7-2 and TRBJ2-3; tentative D call: TRBD2 (6 bases). Germline CDR1 reads SGHTA; CDR2 reads FQGNSA. CDR3 size: 15 residues. Trimming removed 3 bases from V and 3 bases from J, with 13 bases in between. DNA of the CDR3: TGTGCCAGCAGCTTCGGCGGGGTAGGGACAGATACGCAGTATTTT. This gives the protein CASSFGGVGTDTQYF.

The CDR3 coding sequence is TGTGCCAGCAGCCAACCAACAGGGTCTGGAAACACCATATATTTT. It codes for CASSQPTGSGNTIYF. The rearrangement links TRBV3-1 (or the pseudogene TRBV3-2) to TRBJ1-3; maybe TRBD1 (6 bases). Germline V gene sequence: CDR1 LGHDT, CDR2 YNNKEL (reference sequence). V was cut by 2 bases and J by 1 base, with 9 bases left in between. The CDR3 runs 15 residues.

This clone came up a few times. This chain uses TRBV27 with TRBJ2-5; possibly TRBD1 for D (6 bases). The CDR3 has 14 residues. Trimming pared 5 bases from V and 4 bases from J, leaving 14 bases between. CDR1 and CDR2 from the germline V gene are MNHEY and SMNVEV (reference sequence). This CDR3 reads CASSPGQHGETQYF. The CDR3 coding sequence is TGTGCCAGCAGTCCAGGACAGCACGGAGAGACCCAGTACTTC.

The rearrangement links TRBV19 to TRBJ2-7; 9 positions agree with TRBD1. CDR3 length: 14 amino acids. CDR1 and CDR2 (germline): LNHDA, SQIVND (reference sequence). V lost 6 bases and J lost 5; bases outside the gene matches: 8. CDR3 in amino acids: CASSSRDRVHEQYF. CDR3 DNA sequence: TGTGCCAGTAGCTCGAGGGACAGGGTCCACGAGCAGTACTTC.

This clone has only one observation. The chain combines TRBV19 with TRBJ2-1; 8 nucleotides agree with TRBD2. V dropped 4 bases and J dropped 8; count of bases not matched to a gene: 13. This CDR3 is built from 16 residues. The germline gives CDR1 LNHDA, CDR2 SQIVND (reference sequence). The CDR3 sequence: CASSSAKREPFDEQFF. The CDR3 bases are TGTGCCAGTAGTAGCGCCAAGCGGGAGCCATTCGATGAGCAGTTCTTC.

The chain uses TRBV19 and TRBJ1-3; possible D gene TRBD1, 5 bases. The V gene lost 5 bases and the J gene lost 0 bases, with 11 bases spanning the gap. Germline V CDR1 and CDR2: LNHDA, SQIVND (reference sequence). CDR3 length: 15 amino acids. CDR3 in DNA: TGTGCCAGTAGTTGGGACTCAAGCTCTGGAAACACCATATATTTT. This sequence encodes CASSWDSSSGNTIYF.

The chain links TRBV4-2 to TRBJ2-7; 7 nucleotides line up with TRBD2. Looked up from germline, CDR1 is LGHNA and CDR2 is YNFKEQ. CDR3 length: 16 amino acids. V shed 0 bases and J 6 bases; nucleotides not matched to a gene: 11. CDR3 protein: CASSQDIGGRRPEQYF. The CDR3 DNA is TGTGCCAGCAGCCAAGATATAGGCGGGAGACGTCCCGAGCAGTACTTC.

This chain uses TRBV6-5 with TRBJ1-6, with 7 nucleotides matching TRBD1. The CDR3 is made up of 13 amino acids. The V gene end was trimmed by 4 bases and the J gene end by 9 bases; junction bases not matched to a gene: 3. Germline assignment: CDR1 MNHEY and CDR2 SVGAGI. This chain's CDR3 is CASSFQGGSPLHF. CDR3 nucleotides: TGTGCCAGCAGTTTCCAGGGGGGTTCACCCCTCCACTTT.

The chain employs TRBV5-1 and TRBJ2-3; D is ambiguous. From germline, CDR1 is SGHRS and CDR2 YFSETQ. V dropped 1 base and J dropped 1 base, with 4 bases sitting between them. CDR3 length: 13 amino acids. CDR3: CASSLPGTDTQYF. Written as DNA, the CDR3 is TGCGCCAGCAGCTTGCCGGGCACAGATACGCAGTATTTT.

The CDR3 region is CASSLAQWRGRRGYTF. The CDR3 DNA sequence: TGTGCCAGCAGCTTAGCGCAATGGAGGGGGCGGAGGGGCTACACCTTC. The V gene is TRBV7-8, the J gene TRBJ1-2, with 7 bases lining up with TRBD1. With 0 bases clipped from V and 8 bases from J, the junction kept 12 bases outside the gene matches. Per germline, CDR1 SGHVS and CDR2 FQNEAQ. The CDR3 covers 16 residues.